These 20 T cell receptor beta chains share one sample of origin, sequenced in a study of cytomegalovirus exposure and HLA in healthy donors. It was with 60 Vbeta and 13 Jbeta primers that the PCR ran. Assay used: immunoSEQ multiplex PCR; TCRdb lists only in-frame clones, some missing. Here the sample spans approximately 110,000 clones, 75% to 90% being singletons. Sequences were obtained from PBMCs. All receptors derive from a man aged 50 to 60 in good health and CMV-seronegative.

For the CDR3, the DNA is TGTGCCTGGGACAGGGGCTCCTACAATGAGCAGTTCTTC. It is translated as CAWDRGSYNEQFF. This chain joins TRBV30 and TRBJ2-1; 8 bases align to TRBD1. The V gene end was trimmed by 5 bases and the J gene end by 0 bases; junction bases not matched to a gene: 0. This CDR3 is built from 13 residues. Germline-derived CDR1 and CDR2 are GTSNPN and SVGIG (reference sequence).

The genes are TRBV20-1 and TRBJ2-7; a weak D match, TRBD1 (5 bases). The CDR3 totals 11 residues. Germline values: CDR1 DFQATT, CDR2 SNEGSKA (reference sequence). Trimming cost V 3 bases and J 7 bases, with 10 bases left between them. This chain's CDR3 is CSASPGNEQYF. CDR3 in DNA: TGCAGTGCTAGCCCAGGGAATGAGCAGTACTTC.

The CDR3 sequence: CASSFRKGVSTDTQYF. CDR3 in DNA: TGTGCCAGCAGCTTCCGAAAGGGAGTAAGCACAGATACGCAGTATTTT. This chain links TRBV11-3 with TRBJ2-3, with TRBD2 as a possible D gene (5 bases). V lost 3 bases and J lost 0, with 13 bases in between. This CDR3 is 16 amino acids long. Germline values: CDR1 SGHNT, CDR2 YENEEA.

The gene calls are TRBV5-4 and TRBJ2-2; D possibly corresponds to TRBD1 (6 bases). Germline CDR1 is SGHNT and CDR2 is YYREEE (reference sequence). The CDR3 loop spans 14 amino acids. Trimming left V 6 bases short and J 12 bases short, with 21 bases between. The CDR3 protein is CASTNGPGQGQLFF. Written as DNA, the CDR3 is TGTGCCAGCACAAATGGTCCGGGCCAGGGGCAGCTGTTTTTT. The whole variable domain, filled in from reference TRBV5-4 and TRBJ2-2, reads ETGVTQSPTHLIKTRGQQVTLRCSSQSGHNTVSWYQQALGQGPQFIFQYYREEENGRGNFPPRFSGLQFPNYSSELNVNALELDDSALYLCASTNGPGQGQLFFGEGSRLTVL.

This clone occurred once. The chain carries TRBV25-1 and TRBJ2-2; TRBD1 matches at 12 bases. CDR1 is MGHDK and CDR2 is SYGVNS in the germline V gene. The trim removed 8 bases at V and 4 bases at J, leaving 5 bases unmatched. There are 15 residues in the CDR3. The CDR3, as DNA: TGTGCCAGCTCTCGGGACAGGGGGCCCACCGGGGAGCTGTTTTTT. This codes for CASSRDRGPTGELFF. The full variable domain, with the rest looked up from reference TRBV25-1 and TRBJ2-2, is EADIYQTPRYLVIGTGKKITLECSQTMGHDKMYWYQQDPGMELHLIHYSYGVNSTEKGDLSSESTVSRIRTEHFPLTLESARPSHTSQYLCASSRDRGPTGELFFGEGSRLTVL.

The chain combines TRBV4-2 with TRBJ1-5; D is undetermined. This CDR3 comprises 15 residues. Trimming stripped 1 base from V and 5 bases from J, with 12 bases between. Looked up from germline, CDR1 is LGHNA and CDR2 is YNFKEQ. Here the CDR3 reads CASSQAAAADQPQHF. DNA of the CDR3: TGTGCCAGCAGCCAAGCGGCGGCGGCAGATCAGCCCCAGCATTTT.

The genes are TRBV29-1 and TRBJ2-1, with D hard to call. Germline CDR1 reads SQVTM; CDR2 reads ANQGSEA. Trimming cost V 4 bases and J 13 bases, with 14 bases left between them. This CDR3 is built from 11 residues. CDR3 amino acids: CSVVGPATQFF. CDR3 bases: TGCAGCGTTGTCGGTCCCGCGACACAGTTCTTC.

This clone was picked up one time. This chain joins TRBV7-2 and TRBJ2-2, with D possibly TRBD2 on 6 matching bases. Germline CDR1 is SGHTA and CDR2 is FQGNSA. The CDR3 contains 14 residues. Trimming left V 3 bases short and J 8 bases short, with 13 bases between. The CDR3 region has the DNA TGTGCCAGCAGCTTCGGGACCCGGGAGGGGGAGCTGTTTTTT. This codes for CASSFGTREGELFF.

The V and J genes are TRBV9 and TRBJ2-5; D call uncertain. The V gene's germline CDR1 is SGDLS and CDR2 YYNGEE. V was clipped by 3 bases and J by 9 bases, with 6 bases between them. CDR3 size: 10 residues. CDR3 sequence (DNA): TGTGCCAGCAGCGGGAGATCCCAGTACTTC. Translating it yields CASSGRSQYF.

As DNA, the CDR3 is TGCAGTGCCTCTAACACTGAAGCTTTCTTT. It codes for CSASNTEAFF. The chain recombines TRBV20-1 with TRBJ1-1; D not resolved. CDR1 and CDR2 from the germline V gene are DFQATT and SNEGSKA (reference sequence). V was shortened by 6 bases and J by 2 bases, with 4 bases between the two germline ends. The CDR3 covers 10 residues.

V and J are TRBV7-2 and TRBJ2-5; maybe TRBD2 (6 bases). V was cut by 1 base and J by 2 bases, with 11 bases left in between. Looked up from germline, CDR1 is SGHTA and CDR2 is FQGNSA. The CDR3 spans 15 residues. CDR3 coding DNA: TGTGCCAGCAGCTTAGTTCCGGAGGGACAAGAGACCCAGTACTTC. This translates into CASSLVPEGQETQYF.

The CDR3 loop reads CASRGQGNQPQHF. The CDR3 nucleotides read TGTGCCAGCAGGGGACAGGGAAATCAGCCCCAGCATTTT. The gene calls are TRBV27 and TRBJ1-5; 9 bases align to TRBD1. This CDR3 has 13 amino acids. V lost 6 bases to trimming and J lost 4 bases; unmatched junction nucleotides: 1. Germline V gene sequence: CDR1 MNHEY, CDR2 SMNVEV (reference sequence).

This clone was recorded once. The DNA for the CDR3 is TGTGCCAGCAGTGACGGTCTAGCGATCCTTCAAGCCTACGAGCAGTACTTC. Its protein product is CASSDGLAILQAYEQYF. The V and J genes are TRBV2 and TRBJ2-7, with a weak D call TRBD2 (6 bases). V lost 3 bases to trimming and J lost 2 bases, with 20 bases between them. The CDR3 extends over 17 amino acids. Germline V CDR1 and CDR2: SNHLY, FYNNEI.

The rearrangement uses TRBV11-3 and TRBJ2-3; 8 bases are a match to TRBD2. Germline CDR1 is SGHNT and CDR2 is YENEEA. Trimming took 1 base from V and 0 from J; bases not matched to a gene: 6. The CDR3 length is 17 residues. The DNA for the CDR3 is TGTGCCAGCAGCTTAGGAGGGGCTAGCGGGAGCACAGATACGCAGTATTTT. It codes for CASSLGGASGSTDTQYF. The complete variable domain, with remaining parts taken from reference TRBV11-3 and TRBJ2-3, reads EAGVVQSPRYKIIEKKQPVAFWCNPISGHNTLYWYLQNLGQGPELLIRYENEEAVDDSQLPKDRFSAERLKGVDSTLKIQPAELGDSAVYLCASSLGGASGSTDTQYFGPGTRLTVL.

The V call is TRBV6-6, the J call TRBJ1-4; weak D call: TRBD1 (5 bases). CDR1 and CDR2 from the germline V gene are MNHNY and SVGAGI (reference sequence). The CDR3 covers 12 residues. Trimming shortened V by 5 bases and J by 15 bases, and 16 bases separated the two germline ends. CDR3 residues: CASSRTGTRMFF. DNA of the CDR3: TGTGCCAGCAGTCGAACAGGCACAAGGATGTTTTTT.

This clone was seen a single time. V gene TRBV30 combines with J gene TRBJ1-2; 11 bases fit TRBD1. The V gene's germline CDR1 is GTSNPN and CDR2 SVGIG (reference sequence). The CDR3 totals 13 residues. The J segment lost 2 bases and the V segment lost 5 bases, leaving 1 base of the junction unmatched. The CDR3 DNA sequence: TGTGCCTGGGGGACAGGGGGGAACTATGGCTACACCTTC. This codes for CAWGTGGNYGYTF.

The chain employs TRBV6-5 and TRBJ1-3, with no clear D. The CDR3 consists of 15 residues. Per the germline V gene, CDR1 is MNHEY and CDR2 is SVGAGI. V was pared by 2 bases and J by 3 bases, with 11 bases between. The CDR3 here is CASSYQQRFGNTIYF. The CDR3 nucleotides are TGTGCCAGCAGTTACCAACAGAGATTTGGAAACACCATATATTTT.

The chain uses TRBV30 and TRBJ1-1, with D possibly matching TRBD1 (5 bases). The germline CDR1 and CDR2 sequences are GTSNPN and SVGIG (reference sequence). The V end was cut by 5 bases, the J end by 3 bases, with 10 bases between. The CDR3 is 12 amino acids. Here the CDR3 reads CAWGQGDTEAFF. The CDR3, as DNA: TGTGCCTGGGGTCAAGGGGACACTGAAGCTTTCTTT.

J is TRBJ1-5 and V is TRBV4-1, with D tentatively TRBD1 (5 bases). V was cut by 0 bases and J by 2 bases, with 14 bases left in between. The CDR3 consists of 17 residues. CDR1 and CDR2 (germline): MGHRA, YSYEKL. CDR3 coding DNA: TGCGCCAGCAGCCAAGACCCAGGGTTTAGGGGCAATCAGCCCCAGCATTTT. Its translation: CASSQDPGFRGNQPQHF.

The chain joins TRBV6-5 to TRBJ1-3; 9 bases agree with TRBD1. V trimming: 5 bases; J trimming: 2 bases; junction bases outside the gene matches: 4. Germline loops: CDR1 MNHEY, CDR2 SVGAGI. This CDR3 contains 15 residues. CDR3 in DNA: TGTGCCAGCAGTAGGGACAGGGAAGCTGGAAACACCATATATTTT. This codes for CASSRDREAGNTIYF.